This TCR beta chain was sequenced in a study of OX40 agonist ivuxolimab in advanced cancers. Study overall: Past anti-PD-1, anti-PD-L1 or anti-CTLA-4 therapy was accepted, and around 40% had received some. Partial responses, seen in three patients, involved one hepatocellular carcinoma and two cutaneous melanomas. Points from the study as a whole: At 0.1 to 3.0 mg/kg and by week 6, CD4+ and CD8+ T cells in the blood had expanded clonally.

Concerning this clone itself: Its cognate antigen is unknown.

The germline gives CDR1 SGHTA, CDR2 FQGNSA. CDR3 length: 15 amino acids. V was cut by 1 base and J by 5 bases, with 11 bases left in between. Generated by immunoSEQ multiplex PCR, the TCRdb table keeps only in-frame clones and is missing some. The sample comprises roughly 80,000 clones, roughly 85% of which are singletons, and less than 2.5% rests with the top ten. Autoimmune disease history or systemic immunosuppression was exclusionary. The chain employs TRBV7-2 and TRBJ1-4; D remains unclear. This receptor was taken from an adult with an advanced solid tumor such as melanoma, head and neck, liver or kidney cancer. Sample: CD4+ or CD8+ T cells sorted from blood, taken in a trial of the OX40 agonist ivuxolimab. CDR3 nucleotides: TGTGCCAGCAGCTTAGTAACCCTCGGCAATGAAAAACTGTTTTTT. Translated, it gives CASSLVTLGNEKLFF.